These T cell receptor beta chains were read from a single sample in a study of technical replicates of blood from several donors. This table comes from immunoSEQ multiplex PCR, and its TCRdb copy is limited to in-frame clones, with some not included. The sample lists tens of thousands of clones; around 94% were seen once. Sequenced material: T cells isolated from PBMCs. These receptors were collected from a human donor in good health. Both conserved end residues are part of each CDR3. Each record gives: V gene, clone size, J gene, D gene, CDR3 DNA, CDR3 protein. A D gene is named only where the DNA matches it firmly. The size field is filled for only some rows; it gives once, few, many or a size class.

V: TRBV19
size: .
J: TRBJ1-1
D: TRBD1
DNA: TGTGCCAGTAGCTGGACAGGGACTGAAGCTTTCTTT
CDR3: CASSWTGTEAFF

V: TRBV10-3
size: .
J: TRBJ1-2
D: TRBD1
DNA: TGTGCCATCAGTGAGTCGACAGGGGGGAACTATGGCTACACCTTC
CDR3: CAISESTGGNYGYTF

V: TRBV10-3
size: .
J: TRBJ2-5
D: .
DNA: TGTGCCATCAGTGAGTCAACCGCAGGAGAGACCCAGTACTTC
CDR3: CAISESTAGETQYF

V: TRBV6-5
size: .
J: TRBJ2-7
D: .
DNA: TGTGCCAGCAATGCCGAATATGAGGAAGAGCAGTACTTC
CDR3: CASNAEYEEEQYF

V: TRBV6-5
size: .
J: TRBJ2-2
D: .
DNA: TGTGCCAGCAGTTACTTTCAGGACACCGGGGAGCTGTTTTTT
CDR3: CASSYFQDTGELFF

V: TRBV6-5
size: .
J: TRBJ1-3
D: .
DNA: TGTGCCAGCAGTCGAACGGAGGGAAACACCATATATTTT
CDR3: CASSRTEGNTIYF

V: TRBV6-5
size: .
J: TRBJ1-2
D: .
DNA: TGTGCCAGCAGTTACTCGTACAGGGACGGGGGCTACACCTTC
CDR3: CASSYSYRDGGYTF

V: TRBV7-2
size: .
J: TRBJ2-2
D: TRBD2
DNA: TGTGCCAGCAGCTTAGAGGGACTAGCGGTTTGGGAGCTGTTTTTT
CDR3: CASSLEGLAVWELFF

V: TRBV5-1
size: .
J: TRBJ2-7
D: TRBD2
DNA: TGCGCCAGCAGCTTGTTCGGGAGGGCCTACGAGCAGTACTTC
CDR3: CASSLFGRAYEQYF

V: TRBV19
size: .
J: TRBJ2-1
D: .
DNA: TGTGCCAGTAGTATGGGAGGGGGACAGGTCATGCGCAATGAGCAGTTCTTC
CDR3: CASSMGGGQVMRNEQFF

V: TRBV29-1
size: .
J: TRBJ2-3
D: TRBD2
DNA: TGCAGCGTTGGGGGAGCGGGGTCTGGGCCAGATACGCAGTATTTT
CDR3: CSVGGAGSGPDTQYF

V: TRBV29-1
size: once
J: TRBJ1-1
D: .
DNA: TGCAGCGTTCTGGGAGCCCGCGCTGAAGCTTTCTTT
CDR3: CSVLGARAEAFF

V: TRBV29-1
size: .
J: TRBJ1-2
D: .
DNA: TGCAGCGTTGAAGCGAGACAGTATGGCTACACCTTC
CDR3: CSVEARQYGYTF

V: TRBV27
size: .
J: TRBJ1-2
D: TRBD1
DNA: TGTGCCAGCCGACTCGACAGGGGCTATGGCTACACCTTC
CDR3: CASRLDRGYGYTF

V: TRBV6-1
size: .
J: TRBJ1-5
D: TRBD1
DNA: TGTGCCAGCAGTGAATACAGGGGTAGCAATCAGCCCCAGCATTTT
CDR3: CASSEYRGSNQPQHF

V: TRBV28
size: .
J: TRBJ2-7
D: .
DNA: TGTGCCAGCAGTCCATACAGGTTACCGTCCTACGAGCAGTACTTC
CDR3: CASSPYRLPSYEQYF

V: TRBV7-2
size: .
J: TRBJ1-2
D: .
DNA: TGTGCCAGCAGCTTAGGTGGCGGGGGAGGGGGCTACACCTTC
CDR3: CASSLGGGGGGYTF

V: TRBV6-5
size: .
J: TRBJ2-3
D: TRBD2
DNA: TGTGCCAGCAGTTACTCGTCTAGCGGGAGCACAGATACGCAGTATTTT
CDR3: CASSYSSSGSTDTQYF

V: TRBV28
size: .
J: TRBJ2-1
D: TRBD1
DNA: TGTGCCAGCAGCAATAGACAGGGCCGGTTCTTC
CDR3: CASSNRQGRFF

V: TRBV7-8
size: .
J: TRBJ2-2
D: .
DNA: TGTGCCACCGCGTCGGGGGAGCTGTTTTTT
CDR3: CATASGELFF

V: TRBV9
size: .
J: TRBJ1-5
D: .
DNA: TGTGCCAGCAGCGTAGGGTTACTAGTCAATCAGCCCCAGCATTTT
CDR3: CASSVGLLVNQPQHF

V: TRBV27
size: .
J: TRBJ1-1
D: .
DNA: TGTGCCAGCAGTTTAAGGGGCGAAGCTTTCTTT
CDR3: CASSLRGEAFF

V: TRBV7-9
size: .
J: TRBJ2-7
D: TRBD1
DNA: TGTGCCAGCAGCCGATGGGCGGGACAGGGTGTGTACGAGCAGTACTTC
CDR3: CASSRWAGQGVYEQYF

V: TRBV27
size: .
J: TRBJ1-5
D: TRBD1
DNA: TGTGCCAGCAGCTTGACAGGGGGCGAACAGCCCCAGCATTTT
CDR3: CASSLTGGEQPQHF

V: TRBV15
size: once
J: TRBJ2-7
D: .
DNA: TGTGCCACCAGCGGGAGAGGTCGCTACGAGCAGTACTTC
CDR3: CATSGRGRYEQYF

V: TRBV4-1
size: .
J: TRBJ1-2
D: .
DNA: TGCGCCAGCAGCCAACGGCGGGACGGGAGCTATGGCTACACCTTC
CDR3: CASSQRRDGSYGYTF

V: TRBV14
size: .
J: TRBJ2-1
D: .
DNA: TGTGCCAGCAGCCCCGACAACTACAATGAGCAGTTCTTC
CDR3: CASSPDNYNEQFF

V: TRBV6-1
size: .
J: TRBJ1-5
D: .
DNA: TGTGCCACCCAGTTAGACGGGGAGTGGGGGCCCCAGCATTTT
CDR3: CATQLDGEWGPQHF

V: TRBV28
size: .
J: TRBJ1-2
D: .
DNA: TGTGCCAGCAGTTTATCCGGGAAACCAACCGCTTATGGCTACACCTTC
CDR3: CASSLSGKPTAYGYTF

V: TRBV7-3
size: .
J: TRBJ1-5
D: TRBD1
DNA: TGTGCCAGCAGCTTAAATGTTGGGACAGTTTCAGGCCAGCCCCAGCATTTT
CDR3: CASSLNVGTVSGQPQHF

V: TRBV30
size: .
J: TRBJ1-1
D: .
DNA: TGTGCCTGGAGCGAGACGGGGAGCACTGAAGCTTTCTTT
CDR3: CAWSETGSTEAFF

V: TRBV5-4
size: .
J: TRBJ2-7
D: TRBD2
DNA: TGTGCCAGCAGCTTGGGGACTAGCGGGGTTTACGAGCAGTACTTC
CDR3: CASSLGTSGVYEQYF

V: TRBV21-1
size: .
J: TRBJ1-2
D: .
DNA: TGTGCCAGCAGCAAGGGGGGGTATGGCTACACCTTC
CDR3: CASSKGGYGYTF

V: TRBV27
size: .
J: TRBJ2-2
D: TRBD1
DNA: TGTGCCAGCCGCATCTCGGGGACAGGGGGCACCGGGGAGCTGTTTTTT
CDR3: CASRISGTGGTGELFF

V: TRBV5-1
size: .
J: TRBJ1-2
D: TRBD1
DNA: TGCGCCAGCAGCTTGGATTCAGGGGGCTCTGGCTACACCTTC
CDR3: CASSLDSGGSGYTF

V: TRBV27
size: once
J: TRBJ1-1
D: .
DNA: TGTGCCAGCAGTTTATCGATCGGGAACACTGAAGCTTTCTTT
CDR3: CASSLSIGNTEAFF

V: TRBV27
size: .
J: TRBJ1-2
D: TRBD1
DNA: TGTGCCAGCAGTGCCCCAGACAGGGCCCATGGCTACACCTTC
CDR3: CASSAPDRAHGYTF

V: TRBV5-1
size: .
J: TRBJ2-2
D: TRBD2
DNA: TGCGCCAGCAGCAAAAGAGCGGGAGAGGGTTCAAGAACCGGGGAGCTGTTTTTT
CDR3: CASSKRAGEGSRTGELFF

V: TRBV30
size: .
J: TRBJ1-1
D: .
DNA: TGTGCCTGGAGTGGCAGTACTGAAGCTTTCTTT
CDR3: CAWSGSTEAFF

V: TRBV9
size: .
J: TRBJ2-3
D: TRBD2
DNA: TGTGCCAGCAGCGGTAGCGGGAGAAGGCCAGATACGCAGTATTTT
CDR3: CASSGSGRRPDTQYF

V: TRBV27
size: .
J: TRBJ2-1
D: TRBD2
DNA: TGTGCCAGCAGTTTAGCGGGAGGTCTCAATGAGCAGTTCTTC
CDR3: CASSLAGGLNEQFF

V: TRBV6-1
size: .
J: TRBJ1-2
D: TRBD1
DNA: TGTGCCAGCAGTAAGAGGACAGGGGGTAGCTATGGCTACACCTTC
CDR3: CASSKRTGGSYGYTF

V: TRBV6-1
size: .
J: TRBJ2-7
D: .
DNA: TGTGCCAGCAGTGAACTCTGGGGGGGGCACGAGCAGTACTTC
CDR3: CASSELWGGHEQYF

V: TRBV9
size: .
J: TRBJ2-1
D: TRBD1
DNA: TGTGCCAGCAGCGTAGGGGACAGGGGGTACAATGAGCAGTTCTTC
CDR3: CASSVGDRGYNEQFF

V: TRBV7-9
size: .
J: TRBJ1-2
D: TRBD1
DNA: TGTGCCAGCAGCTGGAAGGGACAGCTTAACTATGGCTACACCTTC
CDR3: CASSWKGQLNYGYTF

V: TRBV30
size: once
J: TRBJ2-3
D: .
DNA: TGTGCCTGGAGTGACGCCCGAGGAGATACGCAGTATTTT
CDR3: CAWSDARGDTQYF

V: TRBV10-3
size: few
J: TRBJ1-2
D: .
DNA: TGTGCCATCAGTGAGTACAGAGCTAACTATGGCTACACCTTC
CDR3: CAISEYRANYGYTF

V: TRBV21-1
size: .
J: TRBJ1-1
D: .
DNA: TGTGCCAGCAGCCTAAAGATATCGTCGGTCACTGAAGCTTTCTTT
CDR3: CASSLKISSVTEAFF

V: TRBV5-6
size: .
J: TRBJ1-5
D: .
DNA: TGTGCCAGCAGCTTGTATTACACCACGGGAGGGTTGCAGCATTTT
CDR3: CASSLYYTTGGLQHF

V: TRBV6-6
size: .
J: TRBJ2-1
D: TRBD1
DNA: TGTGCCAGCAGTTACAGGGACAGAATCTACAATGAGCAGTTCTTC
CDR3: CASSYRDRIYNEQFF

V: TRBV6-5
size: .
J: TRBJ1-1
D: TRBD1
DNA: TGTGCCAGCAGTTCGGACAGGGGGAGATTGACTGAAGCTTTCTTT
CDR3: CASSSDRGRLTEAFF

V: TRBV2
size: once
J: TRBJ2-7
D: TRBD1
DNA: TGTGCCAGCAGTAGAGAGGGACAGGCCTCGAACTACGAGCAGTACTTC
CDR3: CASSREGQASNYEQYF

V: TRBV14
size: .
J: TRBJ1-5
D: .
DNA: TGTGCCAGCAGCTGGGACTTTAATCAGCCCCAGCATTTT
CDR3: CASSWDFNQPQHF

V: TRBV9
size: .
J: TRBJ1-1
D: TRBD1
DNA: TGTGCCAGCAGCACTCGACAGGGAACGAACACTGAAGCTTTCTTT
CDR3: CASSTRQGTNTEAFF

V: TRBV19
size: once
J: TRBJ2-3
D: TRBD2
DNA: TGTGCCAGTAGAGATAGCGGGATAGGAGATACGCAGTATTTT
CDR3: CASRDSGIGDTQYF

V: TRBV6-5
size: .
J: TRBJ2-5
D: .
DNA: TGTGCCAGCAGTCCTTCGTACCAAGAGACCCAGTACTTC
CDR3: CASSPSYQETQYF

V: TRBV5-1
size: .
J: TRBJ2-7
D: TRBD1
DNA: TGCGCCAGCAGCTTGAACACAGGGGGCCACTACGAGCAGTACTTC
CDR3: CASSLNTGGHYEQYF